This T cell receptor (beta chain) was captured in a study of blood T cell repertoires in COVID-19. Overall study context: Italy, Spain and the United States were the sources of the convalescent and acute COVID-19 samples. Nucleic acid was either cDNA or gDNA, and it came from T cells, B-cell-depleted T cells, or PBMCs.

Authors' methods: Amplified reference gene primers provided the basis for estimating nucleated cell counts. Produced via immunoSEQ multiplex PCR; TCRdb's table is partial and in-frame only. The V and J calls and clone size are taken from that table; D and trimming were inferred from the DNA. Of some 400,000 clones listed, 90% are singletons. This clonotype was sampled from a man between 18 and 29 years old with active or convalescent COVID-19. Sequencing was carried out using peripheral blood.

CDR3 in DNA: TGTGCCAGCAGTTCTTACTCTGCGAGCGACACTGAAGCTTTCTTT. Translated, it gives CASSSYSASDTEAFF. The chain is built from TRBV6-2 or TRBV6-3 and TRBJ1-1; D is unclear. The germline V gene has CDR1 MNHEY and CDR2 SVGEGT. The CDR3 has 15 residues. Trimming cost V 4 bases and J 3 bases, with 15 bases left between them.